The entry that follows covers one TCR beta chain sequence. What it binds is unknown. This specimen comes from a study of CXCR3-negative and CXCR3-positive naive CD8 T cells. UMI labels and 5' RACE were used to prepare the TRB cDNA libraries. From its re-call of the 5' RACE reads, TCRdb lists each CDR3 protein once, without DNA. Its clone listing holds around 50,000 distinct CDR3 sequences. General observations from the study: TCR strength was inferred from TRB CDR3 properties, while surface CD5 was comparable between naive subsets. Memory CD8+ cells showed much lower diversity, while both naive subsets were comparably high.

Looked up from germline, CDR1 is GTSNPN and CDR2 is SVGIG (reference sequence). The CDR3 sequence is 14 residues long. Sequencing used naive CXCR3- CD8+ T cells from blood. Regarding subset: CD45RO-CCR7+CD27+CD95- naive CD8+ T cells lacking CXCR3 (TNR3-). The TCR comes from a human donor in good health. Some clones in this sample may be carry-over from other donors' samples. The rearrangement uses TRBV30 and TRBJ2-7; TCRdb picks TRBD1, but there is no DNA to check that call. This CDR3 reads CAWSEERGRDEQYF.